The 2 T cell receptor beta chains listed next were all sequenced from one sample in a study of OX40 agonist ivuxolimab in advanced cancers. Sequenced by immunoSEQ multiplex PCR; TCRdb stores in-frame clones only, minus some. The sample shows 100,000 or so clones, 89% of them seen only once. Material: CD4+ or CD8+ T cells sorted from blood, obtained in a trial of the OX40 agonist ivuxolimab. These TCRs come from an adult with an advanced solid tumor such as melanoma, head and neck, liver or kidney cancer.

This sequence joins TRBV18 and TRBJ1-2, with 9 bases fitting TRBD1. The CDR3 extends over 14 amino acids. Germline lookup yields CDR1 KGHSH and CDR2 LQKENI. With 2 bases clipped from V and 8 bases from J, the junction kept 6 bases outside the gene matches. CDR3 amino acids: CASSPGTGRRGYTF. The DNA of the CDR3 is TGTGCCAGCTCACCAGGGACAGGGAGGAGAGGCTACACCTTC.

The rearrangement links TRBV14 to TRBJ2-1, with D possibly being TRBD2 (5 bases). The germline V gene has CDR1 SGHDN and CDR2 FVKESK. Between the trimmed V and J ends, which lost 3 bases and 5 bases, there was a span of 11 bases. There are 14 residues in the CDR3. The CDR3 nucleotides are TGTGCCAGCAGCCAGGAAACTAGTAACAATGAGCAGTTCTTC. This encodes CASSQETSNNEQFF.